The present T cell receptor beta chain was sequenced within a study of PD-1 blockade in classical Hodgkin lymphoma. Every one of the patients relapsed after autologous stem cell transplantation (brentuximab vedotin exposure was variable). Best responses fell into complete response, partial response or progressive disease. Study-wide results and caveats: CD4+ TCR diversity, unlike CD8+, climbed significantly by C4D1. Before treatment, TCR diversity in newly diagnosed patients was reportedly lower than in healthy donors. It was among complete responders that baseline diversity resembled that of newly diagnosed patients.

The CDR3 extends over 14 amino acids. Trimming stripped 4 bases from V and 3 bases from J, with 9 bases between. Per germline, CDR1 MRHNA and CDR2 SNTAGT. This clone was counted a single time. Its antigen is not identified. TCRdb keeps only in-frame clones here, not all; method: immunoSEQ multiplex PCR. The sample shows under 7,000 clones, approximately 80% of them seen only once. This clonotype was sampled from a human donor with classical Hodgkin lymphoma. The specimen comprised peripheral blood mononuclear cells (PBMCs), sampled at baseline. The V and J genes are TRBV6-4 and TRBJ2-2; no clear D. The CDR3 is CASSVEVDTGELFF. CDR3 nucleotide sequence: TGTGCCAGCAGTGTCGAAGTAGACACCGGGGAGCTGTTTTTT.